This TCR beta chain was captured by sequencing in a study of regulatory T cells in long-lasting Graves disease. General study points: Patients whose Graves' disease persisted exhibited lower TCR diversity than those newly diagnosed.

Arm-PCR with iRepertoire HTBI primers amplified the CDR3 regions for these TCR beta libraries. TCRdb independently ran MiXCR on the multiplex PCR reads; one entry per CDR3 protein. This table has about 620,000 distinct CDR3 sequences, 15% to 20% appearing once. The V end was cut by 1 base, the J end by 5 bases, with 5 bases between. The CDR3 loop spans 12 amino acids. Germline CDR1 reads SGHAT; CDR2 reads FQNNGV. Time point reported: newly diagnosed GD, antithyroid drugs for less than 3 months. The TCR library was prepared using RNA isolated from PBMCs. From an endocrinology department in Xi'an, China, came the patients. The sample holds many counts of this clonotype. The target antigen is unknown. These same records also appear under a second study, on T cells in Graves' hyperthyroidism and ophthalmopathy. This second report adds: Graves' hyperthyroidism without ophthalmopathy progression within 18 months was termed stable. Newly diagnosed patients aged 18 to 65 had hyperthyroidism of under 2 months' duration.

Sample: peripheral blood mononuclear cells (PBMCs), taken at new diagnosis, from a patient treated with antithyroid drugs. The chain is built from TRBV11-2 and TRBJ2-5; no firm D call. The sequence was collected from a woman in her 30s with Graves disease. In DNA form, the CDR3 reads TGTGCCAGCAGCTTAGTTACGGAGACCCAGTACTTC. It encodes CASSLVTETQYF.